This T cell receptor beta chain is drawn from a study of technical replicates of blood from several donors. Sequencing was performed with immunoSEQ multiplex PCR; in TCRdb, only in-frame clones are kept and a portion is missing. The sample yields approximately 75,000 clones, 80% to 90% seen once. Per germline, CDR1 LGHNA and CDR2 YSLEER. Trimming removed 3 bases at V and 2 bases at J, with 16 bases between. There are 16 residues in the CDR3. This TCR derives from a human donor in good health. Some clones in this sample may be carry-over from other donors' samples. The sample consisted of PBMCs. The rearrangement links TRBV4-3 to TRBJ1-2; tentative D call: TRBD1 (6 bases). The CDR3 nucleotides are TGCGCCAGCAGCCATGCTTCCCTACAGGGAAACTATGGCTACACCTTC. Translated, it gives CASSHASLQGNYGYTF.